These T cell receptor beta chains were read from a single sample in a study of cytomegalovirus exposure and HLA in healthy donors. Libraries were prepared by immunoSEQ multiplex PCR; TCRdb keeps only in-frame clonotypes and omits some of them. The sample lists fewer than 100,000 clones; approximately 90% were seen once. The sample taken for sequencing was PBMCs. These receptor sequences come from a man aged 25-45 years in good health and CMV-seronegative. The conserved cysteine and the conserved F or W are not part of the CDR3 here.

v_call	j_call	cdr3_aa
TRBV2	TRBJ2-1	AQPRHSKAGGNEQF
TRBV19	TRBJ2-5	ASSTQGAGETQY
TRBV7-9	TRBJ2-7	ASSLGGLTHEQY
TRBV2	TRBJ2-5	ASSDPGQPQETQY
TRBV5-5	TRBJ2-5	ASSSWGRETQY
TRBV9	TRBJ2-3	ASSPTLAGSDTQY
TRBV15	TRBJ1-6	ATSWRGGVNYNSPLH
TRBV9	TRBJ2-1	ASSVGSAGGPSNEQF
TRBV7-2	TRBJ2-5	ASSLVVSRETQY
TRBV30	TRBJ1-1	AWDRTDLTEAF
TRBV11-2	TRBJ2-7	ASSLVLAGNEQY
TRBV7-9	TRBJ1-5	ASSFEGGNQPQH
TRBV6-1	TRBJ2-7	ASSEARLAYEQY
TRBV5-4	TRBJ2-1	ASSLAGGRPPNEQF
TRBV28	TRBJ1-2	ASSSAPLAD
TRBV10-1	TRBJ1-2	ASSRTGDNYGYT
TRBV5-4	TRBJ1-2	ASSLDRTHYGYT
TRBV28	TRBJ1-5	ASKRPGQPQH
TRBV4-1	TRBJ2-1	ASSRDRDIRNEQF
TRBV19	TRBJ2-3	ASMGLAADTQY
TRBV6-1	TRBJ1-5	ASEAAPGQGLQH
TRBV19	TRBJ1-1	ASSIDGGLTEAF
TRBV5-1	TRBJ2-7	ASSLAVSGVHPYEQY
TRBV6-6	TRBJ1-5	ASSRDNQPQH
TRBV29-1	TRBJ2-1	SVGGGPTTNNEQF
TRBV18	TRBJ1-2	ASSPTNNYGYT
TRBV2	TRBJ2-7	ASREQGSSYEQY
TRBV10-1	TRBJ2-5	ASSERGNQETQY
TRBV5-4	TRBJ2-2	ASSLGRHDTGELF
TRBV2	TRBJ1-5	ASTKDMMATGYSNQPQH
TRBV9	TRBJ2-2	ASTPTAGTLNTGELF
TRBV2	TRBJ1-2	ASSDLAFYGYT
TRBV27	TRBJ2-3	ASSDSREDFADTQY
TRBV7-9	TRBJ1-3	ASSPAGVSNTIY
TRBV4-1	TRBJ1-1	ASSATPGTGGFTEAF
TRBV5-1	TRBJ1-1	ASSPGTVNTEAF
TRBV18	TRBJ1-5	ASSQDRAQSNQPQH
TRBV5-1	TRBJ2-1	ASSLTSGPYNEQF
TRBV4-2	TRBJ1-4	ASSARQGDNEKLF
TRBV28	TRBJ2-2	ASSLSGGIPGELF
TRBV28	TRBJ1-5	ASRDRGLGNQPQH
TRBV9	TRBJ1-6	ASSVDRAGTSPLH
TRBV2	TRBJ1-1	ASGTATNTEAF
TRBV11-3	TRBJ2-1	ASSPTRLAGGNEQF
TRBV2	TRBJ2-7	ASRGDTFYEQY
TRBV12-5	TRBJ1-1	ASVDFTEAF
TRBV7-9	TRBJ1-2	ASSGDRGDGYT
TRBV28	TRBJ1-2	ASTGTDQYGYT
TRBV19	TRBJ1-3	ASSITQAGNTIY